The 6 T cell receptor beta chains below all came from one sample that was sequenced in a study of cytomegalovirus exposure and HLA in healthy donors. A multiplex PCR was run with 60 Vbeta primers and 13 Jbeta primers. Using immunoSEQ multiplex PCR, the repertoire was profiled, and TCRdb retains in-frame clones only, with some absent. The sample contains roughly 120,000 clones, over 15% of which appear only once. The material sequenced was PBMCs. Receptors were obtained from a young woman in good health and CMV-seronegative.

V is TRBV19 and J is TRBJ1-2; a weak D match, TRBD1 (6 bases). There are 14 residues in the CDR3. The germline gives CDR1 LNHDA, CDR2 SQIVND (reference sequence). V was cut by 4 bases and J by 4 bases, with 13 bases left in between. CDR3 sequence (DNA): TGTGCCAGTAGTAAACACAGGGATAGCTATGGCTACACCTTC. It is translated as CASSKHRDSYGYTF.

The table lists this clone with a few counts. The chain carries TRBV7-3 and TRBJ2-2; 13 nucleotides agree with TRBD2. V was pared by 3 bases and J by 7 bases, with 8 bases of the junction left unmatched. This CDR3 has 17 residues. Looked up from germline, CDR1 is SGHTA and CDR2 is FQGTGA. The CDR3: CASSLGWTSGSHGELFF. CDR3 nucleotides: TGTGCCAGCAGCTTGGGCTGGACTAGCGGGAGTCACGGGGAGCTGTTTTTT.

This chain joins TRBV7-9 and TRBJ2-7; D gene uncertain. This CDR3 has 12 amino acids. V lost 0 bases and J 5 bases, leaving 5 bases between the germline ends. Germline CDR1 is SEHNR and CDR2 is FQNEAQ (reference sequence). The CDR3, as DNA: TGTGCCAGCAGCTTAGCATCTCACGAGCAGTACTTC. Residues: CASSLASHEQYF. The variable domain in full, with the rest retrieved from reference TRBV7-9 and TRBJ2-7, is DTGVSQNPRHKITKRGQNVTFRCDPISEHNRLYWYRQTLGQGPEFLTYFQNEAQLEKSRLLSDRFSAERPKGSFSTLEIQRTEQGDSAMYLCASSLASHEQYFGPGTRLTVT.

The J gene is TRBJ2-5, the V gene TRBV7-3, with D uncertain. Between the trimmed V and J ends, which lost 1 base and 5 bases, there was a span of 14 bases. Germline CDR1 is SGHTA and CDR2 is FQGTGA. The CDR3 has 15 amino acids. The CDR3 DNA follows: TGTGCCAGCAGCTTAAGAAGCGCCCCTGGGGAGACCCAGTACTTC. Translating gives CASSLRSAPGETQYF.

The rearrangement links TRBV5-1 to TRBJ2-1; TRBD2 aligns across 10 bases. V was clipped by 4 bases and J by 0 bases; unmatched bases: 4. The CDR3 is 16 amino acids. Germline V CDR1 and CDR2: SGHRS, YFSETQ. The CDR3 nucleotides read TGCGCCAGCAGCACTAGCGGGGTGAGCTCCTACAATGAGCAGTTCTTC. Its protein product is CASSTSGVSSYNEQFF. The complete variable domain, with remaining parts taken from reference TRBV5-1 and TRBJ2-1, reads KAGVTQTPRYLIKTRGQQVTLSCSPISGHRSVSWYQQTPGQGLQFLFEYFSETQRNKGNFPGRFSGRQFSNSRSEMNVSTLELGDSALYLCASSTSGVSSYNEQFFGPGTRLTVL.

The J gene is TRBJ2-1, the V gene TRBV10-3; the match to TRBD2 covers 10 bases. CDR1 is ENHRY, CDR2 SYGVKD, per germline. V was pared by 6 bases and J by 9 bases, with 5 bases of the junction left unmatched. The CDR3 spans 13 residues. The CDR3 DNA follows: TGTGCCATCAGCCTAGCGGGAGATCGTGAGCAGTTCTTC. Translating it yields CAISLAGDREQFF.